This entry lists 3 T cell receptor beta chains sequenced from one sample in a study of cytomegalovirus exposure and HLA in healthy donors. PCR used 60 Vbeta primers and 13 Jbeta primers. Clones were sequenced by immunoSEQ multiplex PCR, and TCRdb holds only the in-frame ones, with some missing. The table records hundreds of thousands of clones, under 80% of them present only once. The specimen was PBMCs. These receptors were collected from a girl aged 2 to 10 in good health and CMV-seronegative.

The chain combines TRBV4-1 with TRBJ1-2, with D maybe TRBD1 (6 bases). Germline V gene data show CDR1 as MGHRA and CDR2 as YSYEKL. This CDR3 contains 15 residues. The V end lost 0 bases, the J end lost 4 bases, and 12 bases lay between the germline ends. CDR3: CASSQEPGAGYGYTF. The CDR3 DNA sequence: TGCGCCAGCAGCCAAGAACCAGGGGCAGGCTATGGCTACACCTTC.

In DNA form, the CDR3 reads TGTGCCAGCGGAGCGTCACAAAATCCCCTGGCCGGGGAGCTGTTTTTT. Translated: CASGASQNPLAGELFF. The V gene is TRBV2, the J gene TRBJ2-2; D is unclear. The CDR3 runs to 16 residues. The germline V gene has CDR1 SNHLY and CDR2 FYNNEI. Trimming took off 8 bases at V and 6 bases at J, with 22 bases between the two ends.

The CDR3: CAWSGGLAGAGVTGELFF. For the CDR3, the DNA is TGTGCCTGGAGTGGCGGACTAGCGGGAGCCGGGGTCACCGGGGAGCTGTTTTTT. The chain couples TRBV30 to TRBJ2-2; 13 bases match TRBD2. This CDR3 spans 18 amino acids. With 1 base clipped from V and 4 bases from J, the junction kept 9 bases outside the gene matches. Germline V CDR1 and CDR2: GTSNPN, SVGIG (reference sequence).